This entry lists 13 T cell receptor beta chains sequenced from one sample in a study of OX40 agonist ivuxolimab in advanced cancers. TCRdb keeps only in-frame clones here, not all; method: immunoSEQ multiplex PCR. The sample contains 63,000 or so clones, 88% of which appear only once. The source material was CD4+ or CD8+ T cells sorted from blood, sampled in a trial of the OX40 agonist ivuxolimab. The origin of the receptors is an adult with an advanced solid tumor such as melanoma, head and neck, liver or kidney cancer.

V is TRBV21-1 and J is TRBJ1-2. TRBV21-1 is recorded as a pseudogene. The CDR3 spans 14 residues. CDR3 DNA: TGTGCCAGCATCACGACGGCCACGGGCTATGGCTACACCTTC. Protein: CASITTATGYGYTF.

Only a few counts were recorded for this clone. V gene TRBV7-6 combines with J gene TRBJ2-1; 8 bases agree with TRBD1. Germline trimming cut 2 bases from V and 7 bases from J; bases unmatched to any gene: 10. Germline V gene sequence: CDR1 SGHVS, CDR2 FNYEAQ. The CDR3 is 16 residues long. The CDR3 DNA reads TGTGCCAGCAGCTTAACGATCGGACAGGGTAGGAATGAGCAGTTCTTC. Encoded protein: CASSLTIGQGRNEQFF.

The V gene is TRBV12-5, the J gene TRBJ1-5; tentatively, D is TRBD1 (5 bases). The CDR3 loop spans 13 amino acids. The V end lost 6 bases, the J end lost 5 bases, and 11 bases lay between the germline ends. The germline V gene has CDR1 LGHNT and CDR2 FRNRAP. CDR3 bases: TGTGCTAGTGGACGGGGCCCAGATCAGCCCCAGCATTTT. Residues: CASGRGPDQPQHF. Together with reference TRBV12-5 and TRBJ1-5, the CDR3 gives the full variable domain: DARVTQTPRHKVTEMGQEVTMRCQPILGHNTVFWYRQTMMQGLELLAYFRNRAPLDDSGMPKDRFSAEMPDATLATLKIQPSEPRDSAVYFCASGRGPDQPQHFGDGTRLSIL.

The chain uses TRBV28 and TRBJ2-7, with 12 nucleotides matching TRBD1. Trimming took 4 bases from V and 6 from J; bases not matched to a gene: 7. CDR3 size: 15 residues. The V gene's germline CDR1 is MDHEN and CDR2 SYDVKM. The CDR3 DNA is TGTGCCAGCAGTTCCCCCGGGACAGGGGGCGGCGAGCAGTACTTC. Translated: CASSSPGTGGGEQYF.

The V gene is TRBV7-9, the J gene TRBJ1-5; maybe TRBD1 (5 bases). This CDR3 has 13 amino acids. The V end was cut by 2 bases, the J end by 6 bases, with 8 bases between. Looked up from germline, CDR1 is SEHNR and CDR2 is FQNEAQ (reference sequence). The DNA of the CDR3 is TGTGCCAGCAGCTTAACGGGGGGTCAGCCCCAGCATTTT. It encodes CASSLTGGQPQHF.

The chain is built from TRBV30 and TRBJ2-7, with D perhaps assigned TRBD1 or TRBD2 (5 bases each). Between the trimmed V and J ends, which lost 0 bases and 2 bases, there was a span of 17 bases. The CDR3 runs 16 residues. Germline V gene lookup returns CDR1 GTSNPN and CDR2 SVGIG (reference sequence). In nucleotides, the CDR3 is TGTGCCTGGAGTGTAAGGGTCCGGGACCCAACCTACGAGCAGTACTTC. As protein: CAWSVRVRDPTYEQYF. Together with reference TRBV30 and TRBJ2-7, the CDR3 gives the full variable domain: SQTIHQWPATLVQPVGSPLSLECTVEGTSNPNLYWYRQAAGRGLQLLFYSVGIGQISSEVPQNLSASRPQDRQFILSSKKLLLSDSGFYLCAWSVRVRDPTYEQYFGPGTRLTVT.

This clone was detected only a few times. The chain carries TRBV11-2 and TRBJ2-7; 9 positions match TRBD1. Germline values: CDR1 SGHAT, CDR2 FQNNGV. V shed 1 base and J 7 bases; nucleotides not matched to a gene: 5. The CDR3 runs to 14 residues. The CDR3 DNA reads as TGTGCCAGCAGCTTAGGGACAGGGGAGGGAGAGCAGTACTTC. Translated, it gives CASSLGTGEGEQYF.

The chain combines TRBV4-3 with TRBJ2-1, with 14 bases matching TRBD2. The germline V gene has CDR1 LGHNA and CDR2 YSLEER. The CDR3 runs to 17 residues. V lost 0 bases, J lost 3 bases, and 1 base stayed unmatched. CDR3 coding DNA: TGCGCCAGCAGCCAAGACGGACTAGCGGGGGGCTACAATGAGCAGTTCTTC. It yields the protein CASSQDGLAGGYNEQFF.

This rearrangement joins TRBV11-2 to TRBJ2-7, with D perhaps given as TRBD1 or TRBD2 (6 bases each). CDR1 and CDR2 from the germline V gene are SGHAT and FQNNGV. The length of the CDR3 is 15 residues. The V end lost 2 bases, the J end lost 12 bases, and 23 bases lay between the germline ends. This CDR3 reads CASSLRGVAERRWYF. The DNA of the CDR3 is TGTGCCAGCAGCTTAAGGGGGGTAGCGGAAAGAAGGTGGTACTTC.

The chain has TRBV29-1 and TRBJ1-1; D is ambiguous. CDR1 is SQVTM and CDR2 is ANQGSEA in the germline V gene. The CDR3 runs to 11 residues. V was cut by 5 bases and J by 9 bases, with 13 bases left in between. CDR3 residues: CSVLFGPKAFF. The CDR3 DNA reads TGCAGCGTTTTATTCGGGCCCAAAGCTTTCTTT.

With regard to this clone: A read error may produce the germline difference seen at one junction end. The rearrangement uses TRBV5-3 and TRBJ1-2, with 7 bases identical to TRBD1. TRBV5-3 is sorted into the ORF group, with uncertain function. This CDR3 contains 14 residues. CDR3 DNA sequence: TGTGCCAGCAGCTTGCCTAACAGGGGTTATGGCTACACCTTC. Translated, it gives CASSLPNRGYGYTF.

The rearrangement joins TRBV11-3 to TRBJ2-2; D possibly corresponds to TRBD1 (5 bases). The germline V and J ends were trimmed by 6 bases and 0 bases, with 11 bases remaining between them. Germline V CDR1 and CDR2: SGHNT, YENEEA. The CDR3 is 15 amino acids. In nucleotides, the CDR3 is TGTGCCAGCAGGGACACGAAGGCGAACACCGGGGAGCTGTTTTTT. As protein: CASRDTKANTGELFF. The full variable domain, completed using reference TRBV11-3 and TRBJ2-2, is EAGVVQSPRYKIIEKKQPVAFWCNPISGHNTLYWYLQNLGQGPELLIRYENEEAVDDSQLPKDRFSAERLKGVDSTLKIQPAELGDSAVYLCASRDTKANTGELFFGEGSRLTVL.

This sequence joins TRBV30 and TRBJ2-4; 10 bases agree with TRBD1. Per germline, CDR1 GTSNPN and CDR2 SVGIG (reference sequence). The CDR3 spans 13 residues. Trimming cost V 5 bases and J 9 bases; bases outside gene matches: 7. The CDR3 protein is CAWGDRGMSIQYF. CDR3 in DNA: TGTGCCTGGGGGGACAGGGGAATGAGCATTCAGTACTTC.